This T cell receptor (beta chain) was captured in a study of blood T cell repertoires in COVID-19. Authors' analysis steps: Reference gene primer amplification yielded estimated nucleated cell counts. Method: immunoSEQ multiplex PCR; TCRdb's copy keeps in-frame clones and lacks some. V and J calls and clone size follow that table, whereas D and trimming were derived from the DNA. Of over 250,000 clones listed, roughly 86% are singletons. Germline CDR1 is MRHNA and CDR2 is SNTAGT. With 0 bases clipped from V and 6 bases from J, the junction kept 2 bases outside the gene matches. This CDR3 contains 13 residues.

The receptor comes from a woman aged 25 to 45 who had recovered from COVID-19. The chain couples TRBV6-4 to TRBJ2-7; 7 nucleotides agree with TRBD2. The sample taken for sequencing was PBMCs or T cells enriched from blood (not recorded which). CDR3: CASSDSGTTEQYF. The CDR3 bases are TGTGCCAGCAGTGACTCTGGGACTACCGAGCAGTACTTC.